This T cell receptor beta chain derives from a study of cytomegalovirus exposure and HLA in healthy donors (dated by TCRdb to about 2017). The study in broad terms: According to a later analysis, one platform produced both the roughly 110 validation repertoires and the 730 or so repertoires of the first cohort. The study aimed to test whether cataloging public T cell receptors could reveal signatures of past pathogen exposure. A separate validation cohort of about 110 different subjects was used in addition to the approximately 670-subject first cohort. To predict cytomegalovirus infection status, the study combined high-throughput TCR immunosequencing, statistical association of individual TCRs with disease status, and machine learning. Results and caveats for the whole study, not just this receptor: According to the authors, the approach could potentially be generalized to other disease states and immunological phenotypes. In the study, some 160 TCR beta chains were listed as associated with cytomegalovirus. In a later analysis, TCRs clustered in the first cohort were found to also tend to co-occur in the 120 validation repertoires, with 85% to 95% of cluster scores above 0. The classifier was reported to diagnose cytomegalovirus status with high specificity and sensitivity in both the original cohort and the validation cohort. A few of the identified cytomegalovirus-associated TCR beta chains were confirmed in vitro to be specific for cytomegalovirus antigens. The validation cohort had no HLA typing available for a later analysis, so co-occurrence within that cohort was assessed over all 130 or so repertoires. Most TCR sequences were observed very rarely across donors, whereas some public TCRs were present in many individuals.

On this clone itself: Its cognate antigen has yet to be identified. Nothing much larger sits one base from this clone, and base qualities are not available.

Libraries were made using the immunoSEQ multiplex PCR assay. Per the source publication's procedure: A statistical classification framework was built to diagnose cytomegalovirus status from the catalog of TCR beta chain sequences. TCRdb took this table from immuneACCESS and kept in-frame rearrangements with V and J called. Such tables lack part of the clones; where checked against another copy, unresolved V genes explain under half of the gap, and the rest is unexplained. Clonal size and the V and J genes are those of that table, whereas D and trimming came from the DNA. Present in this sample are some 99,000 clones, 88% of which were seen just once. The ten largest clonotypes hold around 2.1% of the sample. The donors were included in the validation cohort of approximately 120 subjects, a group kept apart from the approximately 670-subject first cohort. V and J are trimmed by 6 bases and 5 bases, and the gene matches miss 10 bases of the junction. Counted from cysteine to phenylalanine, this CDR3 has 15 amino acids. This entry keeps only the CDR3 DNA: 45 bases, framed from base 1. CDR1 MRHNA and CDR2 SNTAGT are derived from the germline V gene.

Material for sequencing was PBMCs. The chain couples TRBV6-4 to TRBJ2-3; 8 central nucleotides agree with TRBD1. This TCR was recovered from a young woman in good health and CMV-seronegative. The bases are TGTGCCAGCAGAAGGACAGGGAGTTTGGTAGATACGCAGTATTTT. This codes for CASRRTGSLVDTQYF.